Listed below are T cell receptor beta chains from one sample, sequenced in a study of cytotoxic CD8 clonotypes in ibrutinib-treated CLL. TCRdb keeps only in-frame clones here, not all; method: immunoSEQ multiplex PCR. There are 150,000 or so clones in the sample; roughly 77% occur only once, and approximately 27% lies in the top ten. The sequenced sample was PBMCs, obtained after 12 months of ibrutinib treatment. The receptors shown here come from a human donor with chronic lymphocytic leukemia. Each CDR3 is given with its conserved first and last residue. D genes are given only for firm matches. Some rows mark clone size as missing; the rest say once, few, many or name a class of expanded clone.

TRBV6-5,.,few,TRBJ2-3,TGTGCCAGCAGTTACGCCAGCAGAAGCACAGATACGCAGTATTTT,CASSYASRSTDTQYF
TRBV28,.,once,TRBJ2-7,TGTGCCAGCAGTCCGCAAACCCCGGGAGTAGTCGTGTATCGGCAGTACTTC,CASSPQTPGVVVYRQYF
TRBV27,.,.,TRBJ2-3,TGTGCCAGCAGTTCGGGCTCAGATACGCAGTATTTT,CASSSGSDTQYF
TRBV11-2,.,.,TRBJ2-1,TGTGCCAGCAGTGGAAGGGCGAACAATGAGCAGTTCTTC,CASSGRANNEQFF
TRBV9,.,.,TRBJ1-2,TGTGCCAGCAGCCCCCATCGGGAAGACAGCCGTAACTATGGCTACACCTTC,CASSPHREDSRNYGYTF
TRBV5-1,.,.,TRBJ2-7,TGCGCCAGCAGCCTCGGACGGGCCTACGAGCAGTACTTC,CASSLGRAYEQYF
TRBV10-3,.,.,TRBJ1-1,TGTGCCATCAAGGGGGACATCCAGAACACTGAAGCTTTCTTT,CAIKGDIQNTEAFF
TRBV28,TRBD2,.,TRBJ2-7,TGTGCCAGCAGTCCCCCCCCGAAGGTAGCGGGAGCGTACTCCTACGAGCAGTACTTC,CASSPPPKVAGAYSYEQYF
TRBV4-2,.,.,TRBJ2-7,TGTGCCAGCAGCCAAGAAAGGCAAACCTACGAGCAGTACTTC,CASSQERQTYEQYF
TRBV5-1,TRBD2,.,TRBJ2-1,TGCGCCAGCAGCTTGGGGGACACGAGGGTAGCGGGAGTACATAATGAGCAGTTCTTC,CASSLGDTRVAGVHNEQFF
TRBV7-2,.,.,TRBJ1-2,TGTGCCAGCAGCCACTCAGGAAGACAGGCTAACTATGGCTACACCTTC,CASSHSGRQANYGYTF
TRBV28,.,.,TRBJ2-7,TGTGCCAGCAGTGCCCCGGGACTCCCGACCTACGAGCAGTACTTC,CASSAPGLPTYEQYF
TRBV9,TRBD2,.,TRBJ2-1,TGTGCCAGCAGCCCGGGACTAGCGGGATTATCCTACAATGAGCAGTTCTTC,CASSPGLAGLSYNEQFF
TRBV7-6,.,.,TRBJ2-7,TGTGCCAGCAGCTTTGGGGGTTCAGCTGGCGAGCAGTACTTC,CASSFGGSAGEQYF
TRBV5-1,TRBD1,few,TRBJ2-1,TGCGCCAGCAGCTTTCTTCCGGGACAGGGGTGGTACAATGAGCAGTTCTTC,CASSFLPGQGWYNEQFF
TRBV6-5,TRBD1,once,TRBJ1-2,TGTGCCAGCAGTCGGGACAGCAACTATGGCTACACCTTC,CASSRDSNYGYTF
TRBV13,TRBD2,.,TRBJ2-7,TGTGCCAGCAGCTTAGGGACTAGCGACTACGAGCAGTACTTC,CASSLGTSDYEQYF
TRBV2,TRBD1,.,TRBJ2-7,TGTGCCAGTCTCGAGGGGGCAACCTACGAGCAGTACTTC,CASLEGATYEQYF
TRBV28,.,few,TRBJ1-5,TGTGCCAGCAGCCCACACCTCAATCAGCCCCAGCATTTT,CASSPHLNQPQHF
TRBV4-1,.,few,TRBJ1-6,TGCGCCAGCACCCAGAGGGATTGGAATTCACCCCTCCACTTT,CASTQRDWNSPLHF
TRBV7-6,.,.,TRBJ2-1,TGTGCCAGCAGCTTAGATCCTCGGGTGGAGCAGTTCTTC,CASSLDPRVEQFF
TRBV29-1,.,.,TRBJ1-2,TGCAGCGTTGTTTCAGACAAACTCTATGGCTACACCTTC,CSVVSDKLYGYTF
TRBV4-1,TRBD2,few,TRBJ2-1,TGCGCCAGCAGCCCGGGGGGGAATGGCAATGAGCAGTTCTTC,CASSPGGNGNEQFF
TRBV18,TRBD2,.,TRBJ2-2,TGTGCCAGCTCACCACGGACTAGCGGAGGGACCGGGGAGCTGTTTTTT,CASSPRTSGGTGELFF
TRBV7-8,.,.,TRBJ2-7,TGTGCCAGCAGCCCCCCGAGACACTTCAGCTCCTACGAGCAGTACTTC,CASSPPRHFSSYEQYF
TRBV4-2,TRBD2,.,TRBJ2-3,TGTGCCAGCAGCCAGTGGACTAGCGGGGGGGCCGTAGGTTGGACAGATACGCAGTATTTT,CASSQWTSGGAVGWTDTQYF
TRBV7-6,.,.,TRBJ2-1,TGTGCCAGCAGCTTAAACCACAATGAGCAGTTCTTC,CASSLNHNEQFF
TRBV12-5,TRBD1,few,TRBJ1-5,TGTGCTAGTGGTTCAGGACAGGGTCAACAGCCCCAGCATTTT,CASGSGQGQQPQHF
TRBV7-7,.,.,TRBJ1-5,TGTGCTAGCAGCCCGGCCCAAAATCAGCCCCAGCATTTT,CASSPAQNQPQHF
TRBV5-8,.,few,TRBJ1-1,TGTGCCAGCAGTTTACAGGGTAACACTGAAGCTTTCTTT,CASSLQGNTEAFF
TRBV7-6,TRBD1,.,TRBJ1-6,TGTGCCAGCAGCCGGACAGGGAATTCACCCCTCCACTTT,CASSRTGNSPLHF
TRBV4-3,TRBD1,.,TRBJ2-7,TGCGCCAGCAGACATTGGACAGGGGAGCCCTACGAGCAGTACTTC,CASRHWTGEPYEQYF
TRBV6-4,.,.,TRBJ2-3,TGTGCCAGCAGTGACTCGAATCTACTAGTCGGCGCAGATACGCAGTATTTT,CASSDSNLLVGADTQYF
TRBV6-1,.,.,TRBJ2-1,TGTGCCAGCAGTGACTCGAGGGGCTGGGTTGAGCAGTTCTTC,CASSDSRGWVEQFF
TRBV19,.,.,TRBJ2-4,TGTGCCAGTAGTCGGGACTTAAACATTCAGTACTTC,CASSRDLNIQYF
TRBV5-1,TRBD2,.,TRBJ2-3,TGCGCCAGCAGCTTGACTAGCGGGAGCACAGATACGCAGTATTTT,CASSLTSGSTDTQYF
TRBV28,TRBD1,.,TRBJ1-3,TGTGCCAGCAGTCCTGGGACAGATGGAAACACCATATATTTT,CASSPGTDGNTIYF
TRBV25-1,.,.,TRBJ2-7,TGTGCCAGCCAATCCTTCGTCGAGCAGTACTTC,CASQSFVEQYF
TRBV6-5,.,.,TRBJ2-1,TGTGCCAGCACCGACAGGCGCTGGAGTGAGCAGTTCTTC,CASTDRRWSEQFF
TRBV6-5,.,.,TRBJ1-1,TGTGCCAGCAGTCCGGGGGGCCAAGGGTCCACTGAAGCTTTCTTT,CASSPGGQGSTEAFF
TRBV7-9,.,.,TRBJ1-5,TGTGCCAGCAGCTTAGCATCGACAGAGGGTAATCAGCCCCAGCATTTT,CASSLASTEGNQPQHF
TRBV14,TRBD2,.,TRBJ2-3,TGTGCCAGCAGCCTAGAAACGGGACTAAGAGATACGCAGTATTTT,CASSLETGLRDTQYF
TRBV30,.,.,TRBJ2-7,TGTGCCTGGAGTAAAGGAGGGGCAGGGGGTAGGAACGAGCAGTACTTC,CAWSKGGAGGRNEQYF
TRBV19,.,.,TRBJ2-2,TGTGCCAGTAGTACAGACTACACCGGGGAGCTGTTTTTT,CASSTDYTGELFF
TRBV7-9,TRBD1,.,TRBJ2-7,TGTGCCAGCAGCTTAGGGACAGGGGCGGTCGAGCAGTACTTC,CASSLGTGAVEQYF
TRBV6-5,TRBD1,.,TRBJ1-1,TGTGCCAGCAGTCCACCGGGACAGGGGAACACTGAAGCTTTCTTT,CASSPPGQGNTEAFF
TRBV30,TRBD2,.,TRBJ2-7,TGTGCCTGGCAAAGACTCGGACTAGCGGGAGGAGCAACCTACGAGCAGTACTTC,CAWQRLGLAGGATYEQYF
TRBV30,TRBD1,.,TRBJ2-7,TGTGCCTCGGAGGGGACAGGGGTCCTCGAGCAGTACTTC,CASEGTGVLEQYF